Presented here are 18 T cell receptor beta chains from one specimen sequenced in a study of a mutant IDH1 vaccine in newly diagnosed glioma. Repertoires were generated with immunoSEQ multiplex PCR, while TCRdb's copy carries only in-frame clones and drops some. Of around 26,000 clones listed, about four fifths are singletons. The time point: week 23, last vaccination. In every dose of vaccine, 300 ug of mutant IDH1 20-mer peptide was given alongside topical imiquimod. For these TCRs, the target antigens are not known. The sequencing here drew on PBMCs, taken from a glioma patient whose treatment included an IDH1 peptide vaccine. The receptors were gathered from a woman aged 25 to 45 with glioma.

This chain connects TRBV2 to TRBJ1-4, with a weak D call TRBD1 (5 bases). V lost 8 bases, J lost 8 bases, and 9 bases lay in between. The CDR3 covers 11 residues. Per the germline V gene, CDR1 is SNHLY and CDR2 is FYNNEI. CDR3 protein: CASGGLEKLFF. The CDR3 DNA reads as TGTGCCAGCGGGGGGTTGGAAAAACTGTTTTTT. Full variable domain (rest looked up from reference TRBV2 and TRBJ1-4): EPEVTQTPSHQVTQMGQEVILRCVPISNHLYFYWYRQILGQKVEFLVSFYNNEISEKSEIFDDQFSVERPDGSNFTLKIRSTKLEDSAMYFCASGGLEKLFFGSGTQLSVL.

The chain has TRBV10-3 and TRBJ1-2, with 7 bases lining up with TRBD1. The junction had 2 bases not matched to a gene; V was cut back by 0 bases and J by 1 base. Germline values: CDR1 ENHRY, CDR2 SYGVKD. This CDR3 spans 15 amino acids. The chain's CDR3 is CAISESWDSNYGYTF. The CDR3, as DNA: TGTGCCATCAGTGAGTCCTGGGACAGTAACTATGGCTACACCTTC.

The rearrangement joins TRBV4-1 to TRBJ1-5; D remains unclear. Deletions cut 1 base from V and 0 bases from J, with 10 bases between. Germline V gene sequence: CDR1 MGHRA, CDR2 YSYEKL. This CDR3 has 16 residues. CDR3 protein: CASSQALPYSNQPQHF. CDR3 in DNA: TGCGCCAGCAGCCAAGCCTTACCTTATAGCAATCAGCCCCAGCATTTT.

This rearrangement joins TRBV19 to TRBJ2-1; 8 positions agree with TRBD2. Germline lookup yields CDR1 LNHDA and CDR2 SQIVND (reference sequence). The CDR3 loop spans 15 amino acids. V shed 7 bases and J 5 bases; nucleotides not matched to a gene: 10. CDR3 residues: CASMFGGGPHNEQFF. The DNA for the CDR3 is TGTGCCAGTATGTTTGGCGGGGGGCCCCACAATGAGCAGTTCTTC.

V usage is TRBV19 and J usage is TRBJ1-1, with a tentative D call TRBD1 (5 bases). Germline CDR1 is LNHDA and CDR2 is SQIVND (reference sequence). V was shortened by 3 bases and J by 5 bases, with 13 bases between the two germline ends. This CDR3 is 14 amino acids long. CDR3 sequence: CASSIAGGGTEAFF. CDR3 nucleotides: TGTGCCAGTAGTATCGCCGGCGGGGGGACTGAAGCTTTCTTT.

J is TRBJ1-2 and V is TRBV14; maybe TRBD1 (6 bases). This CDR3 has 14 residues. V shed 4 bases and J shed 4 bases, with 13 bases lying between them. Germline CDR1 SGHDN, CDR2 FVKESK. CDR3 coding DNA: TGTGCCAGCAGCCCGACAGGATCGTTCTATGGCTACACCTTC. It is translated as CASSPTGSFYGYTF.

V and J are TRBV18 and TRBJ1-1; 7 bases agree with TRBD1. The germline CDR1 and CDR2 sequences are KGHSH and LQKENI. The CDR3 totals 14 residues. Losses at the gene ends were 6 bases for V and 3 bases for J; bases not matched to a gene: 7. The CDR3 DNA sequence: TGTGCCAGCTCCCCCCGGGGACAGCACACTGAAGCTTTCTTT. The encoded protein is CASSPRGQHTEAFF. Supplemented by reference TRBV18 and TRBJ1-1, the full variable domain reads NAGVMQNPRHLVRRRGQEARLRCSPMKGHSHVYWYRQLPEEGLKFMVYLQKENIIDESGMPKERFSAEFPKEGPSILRIQQVVRGDSAAYFCASSPRGQHTEAFFGQGTRLTVV.

The rearrangement links TRBV27 to TRBJ2-2; 10 nucleotides line up with TRBD1. Trimming removed 5 bases from V and 5 bases from J; junction bases left unmatched: 14. CDR3 size: 18 residues. The germline V gene encodes CDR1 MNHEY and CDR2 SMNVEV (reference sequence). The CDR3 sequence is CASSTRDRGGLGTGELFF. CDR3 DNA: TGTGCCAGCAGTACCCGGGACAGGGGAGGATTGGGGACCGGGGAGCTGTTTTTT.

The V call is TRBV30, the J call TRBJ2-4, with D uncertain. The CDR3 has 16 residues. Trimming cost V 0 bases and J 1 base, with 13 bases left between them. Germline V gene lookup returns CDR1 GTSNPN and CDR2 SVGIG (reference sequence). The CDR3 region is CAWSVPAEQAKNIQYF. CDR3 sequence (DNA): TGTGCCTGGAGTGTACCGGCAGAGCAGGCCAAAAACATTCAGTACTTC.

The J gene is TRBJ1-2, the V gene TRBV2, with TRBD1 matching 7 bases. The CDR3 has 13 residues. V trimming: 10 bases; J trimming: 4 bases; junction bases outside the gene matches: 9. The germline gives CDR1 SNHLY, CDR2 FYNNEI. DNA of the CDR3: TGTGCCATGGGGGACAGAGAATTCTATGGCTACACCTTC. Its protein is CAMGDREFYGYTF.

This clone has more than one count but fewer than ten. The V call is TRBV7-6, the J call TRBJ1-2; TRBD1 matches 10 bases. The CDR3 has 15 amino acids. The junction had 7 bases not matched to a gene; V was cut back by 5 bases and J by 4 bases. The germline CDR1 and CDR2 sequences are SGHVS and FNYEAQ. The CDR3 DNA is TGTGCCAGCAGCCTGGGGACAGGGGCCGGCTATGGCTACACCTTC. Amino acids: CASSLGTGAGYGYTF.

The chain has TRBV30 and TRBJ2-3; either TRBD1 or TRBD2 may fit D (5 bases each). In germline, CDR1 is GTSNPN, CDR2 SVGIG (reference sequence). The CDR3 sequence is 12 residues long. With 8 bases removed from V and 0 bases from J, the gap between germline ends came to 9 bases. The CDR3 sequence: CASRDSTDTQYF. Here the CDR3 DNA reads TGTGCCAGCCGGGACAGCACAGATACGCAGTATTTT.

The chain joins TRBV2 to TRBJ2-7; 10 bases map to TRBD1. V shed 6 bases, J shed 3 bases, and the junction held 2 bases outside the gene matches. The CDR3 consists of 13 residues. Germline V gene sequence: CDR1 SNHLY, CDR2 FYNNEI. DNA for the CDR3: TGTGCCAGCAGCTGGGACAGGGGCTACGAGCAGTACTTC. As protein: CASSWDRGYEQYF.

This chain joins TRBV14 and TRBJ1-6, with D possibly TRBD1 on 5 matching bases. Trimming left V 3 bases short and J 7 bases short, with 16 bases between. The germline V gene encodes CDR1 SGHDN and CDR2 FVKESK. This CDR3 region has 16 residues. CDR3 sequence (DNA): TGTGCCAGCAGCCACAGACGGGACTGGGGAAATTCACCCCTCCACTTT. Its translation: CASSHRRDWGNSPLHF.

The CDR3 loop reads CASSPPTGYQETQYF. The CDR3 nucleotides read TGCGCCAGCAGCCCCCCGACAGGGTACCAAGAGACCCAGTACTTC. The J gene is TRBJ2-5, the V gene TRBV5-1; TRBD1 aligns across 7 bases. With V trimmed by 4 bases and J by 0 bases, 6 bases remained unmatched. The CDR3 sequence is 15 residues long. CDR1 is SGHRS and CDR2 is YFSETQ in the germline V gene. The full variable domain, in which reference TRBV5-1 and TRBJ2-5 provide the parts outside the CDR3, is KAGVTQTPRYLIKTRGQQVTLSCSPISGHRSVSWYQQTPGQGLQFLFEYFSETQRNKGNFPGRFSGRQFSNSRSEMNVSTLELGDSALYLCASSPPTGYQETQYFGPGTRLLVL.

The genes are TRBV5-4 and TRBJ2-7; D tentatively fits TRBD1 or TRBD2 (5 bases each). This CDR3 contains 12 residues. Trimming removed 7 bases at V and 2 bases at J, with 10 bases between. Germline V lookup: CDR1 SGHNT, CDR2 YYREEE (reference sequence). CDR3 protein: CASGDPAYEQYF. The CDR3 region has the DNA TGTGCCAGCGGGGACCCGGCCTACGAGCAGTACTTC.

This sequence joins TRBV4-1 and TRBJ2-1, with 12 positions matching TRBD1. V lost 1 base and J lost 7; bases outside the gene matches: 2. The CDR3 length is 15 residues. Germline-derived CDR1 and CDR2 are MGHRA and YSYEKL. The CDR3 reads CASSQAGQGANEQFF. As DNA, the CDR3 is TGCGCCAGCAGCCAAGCGGGACAGGGGGCGAATGAGCAGTTCTTC.

The chain employs TRBV5-1 and TRBJ1-5, with D possibly being TRBD1 (5 bases). Trimming shortened V by 0 bases and J by 7 bases, and 8 bases separated the two germline ends. CDR3 length: 13 residues. Germline lookup yields CDR1 SGHRS and CDR2 YFSETQ. As DNA, the CDR3 is TGCGCCAGCAGCTTGGGCCGGGACCAGCCCCAGCATTTT. Translated: CASSLGRDQPQHF.